Described below is a single TCR beta chain sequence and its context. This clone has only one observation. Its antigen is not yet known. There are no base qualities to consult, and no much larger clone falls within one base. These data are taken from a study of shared T cell receptors in the human thymus (dated by TCRdb to the early 2020s). Broadly, across the study: The study examined how self-reactive, shared T-cell receptor alpha chains are generated in the human thymus.

The library was generated by the immunoSEQ multiplex PCR assay. The table was pulled from immuneACCESS by TCRdb, which kept in-frame rearrangements only. Such tables lose some clones; where checked, under half of the loss comes from unresolved V genes, and the rest has no known cause. In this sample the table shows some 700,000 clones, around 85% of which occur a single time. The ten largest clones capture about 0.0098% of the sample. The sample was also linked to a second study, of human thymus T cells. Reported in the second study: Immunologically healthy infants undergoing open corrective cardiac surgery for congenital heart defects in Finland were used as donors. Thymus tissue was collected as surgical resects that were removed during corrective cardiac surgery. Usage of V and J gene segments appeared to be biased in both the thymic and the peripheral blood repertoires. According to the related research, thymic TCR repertoires were highly overlapping among unrelated individuals. The study characterized TCR alpha and beta repertoires from eight infant thymus samples and a few related peripheral blood samples. Donor ages ranged from 7 to 244 days, and the cohort comprised five or six male and a couple of female infants. After being mechanically released from the tissue, thymocytes were kept at -70 degrees C in pellets of about 10-33 million cells. Genomic DNA was extracted from frozen cell pellets with a QIAsymphony instrument. TCRB and TCRAD loci were amplified from a standardized quantity of quality-controlled genomic DNA using the immunoSEQ multiplex PCR assay. The V(D)J region was spanned by amplicons of a length sufficient to cover the CDR3 and to identify V and J genes. The amplicons were sequenced on an Illumina platform via the commercial immunoSEQ service. Primer bias and sequencing errors were corrected using previously described methods, and TCRAD and TCRB definitions followed the IMGT database. immunoSEQ Analyzer 3.0 and VDJTools were used for repertoire analysis, which covered basic statistics, V/J segment usage, diversity estimates, rarefaction and pairwise overlap. Diversity was estimated using the Chao1, ChaoE, Efron-Thisted, Shannon and inverse Simpson indices, and was also estimated on datasets down-sampled to the size of the smallest sample. Repertoire overlap was determined by strict matching of CDR3 nucleotide sequence, V gene and J gene, and Jaccard-based multidimensional scaling clustering was applied. On average, thymus samples yielded roughly 770,000 unique TCRB clonotypes, whereas blood samples yielded about 84,000.

The sequenced material came from thymocytes. The sequence was obtained from a girl under three years old with a congenital heart defect. Donor details come from another sample of the same person, matched by shared clones.

The CDR3 corresponds to CASSSRTGTGVQHF. The DNA reads TGTGCCAGCAGCTCCAGGACAGGCACGGGAGTCCAGCATTTT. The V and J genes are TRBV7-2 and TRBJ1-5, with TRBD1 matching 7 junction bases. Relative to germline, V is missing 4 bases and J is missing 12 bases, with 12 bases of the junction outside any gene match. CDR1 SGHTA and CDR2 FQGNSA are derived from the germline V gene. The CDR3 goes from the cysteine to the phenylalanine over 14 residues. Kept here is only the CDR3 DNA, which spans 42 bases and is read in frame from base 1.